This T cell receptor beta chain was observed in a study of siplizumab effects on memory and regulatory T cells. General study findings and limits: Mappable alloreactive CD4+ clones came from Treg cells about 66% of the time on average with siplizumab, against roughly 29% in controls.

CDR3 length: 14 amino acids. Per the germline V gene, CDR1 is SNHLY and CDR2 is FYNNEI. The V and J ends lost 7 bases and 8 bases, in that order; junction bases with no gene match: 10. Of note for this clone: The antigen remains unidentified.

Using immunoSEQ multiplex PCR, the repertoire was profiled, and TCRdb retains in-frame clones only, with some absent. Among about 100,000 clones listed, roughly 94% were seen once. The origin of this receptor is a human donor in good health. The sequenced sample consisted of non-Treg CD4+ T cells sorted from blood. The chain combines TRBV2 with TRBJ1-4, with 7 nucleotides matching TRBD1. The CDR3 loop is CASKKDRSQEKLFF. CDR3 bases: TGTGCCAGCAAGAAGGACAGGTCGCAGGAAAAACTGTTTTTT.